This TCR beta chain was found in a study of T-cell memory formation after mild COVID-19. Trimming took off 6 bases at V and 2 bases at J, with 5 bases between the two ends. This CDR3 has 10 residues. The germline V gene encodes CDR1 DFQATT and CDR2 SNEGSKA (reference sequence). This clonotype was picked up many times. TCRdb analysed the 5' RACE reads with MiXCR anew, one entry per CDR3 protein. In the table there are around 300,000 distinct CDR3 sequences, roughly 15% of which are singletons. The sequence was collected from a young man who had mild COVID-19 (a few samples of this study predate the infection). Cell type and time point are not known. This rearrangement joins TRBV20-1 to TRBJ2-7; no reliable D call. The sequenced material came from PBMCs or a T cell subset sorted from them (not recorded which). As DNA, the CDR3 is TGCAGTGCGCACACCTACGAGCAGTACTTC. This translates into CSAHTYEQYF.